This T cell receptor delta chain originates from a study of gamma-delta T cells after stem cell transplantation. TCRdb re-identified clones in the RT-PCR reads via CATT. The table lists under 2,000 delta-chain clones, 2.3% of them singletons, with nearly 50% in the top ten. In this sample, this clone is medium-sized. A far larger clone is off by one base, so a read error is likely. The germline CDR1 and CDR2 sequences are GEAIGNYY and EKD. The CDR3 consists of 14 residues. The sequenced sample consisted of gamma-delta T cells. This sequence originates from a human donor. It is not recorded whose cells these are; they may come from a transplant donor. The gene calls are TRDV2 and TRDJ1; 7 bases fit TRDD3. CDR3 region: CACDTLGVDDKPIF. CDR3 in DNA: TGTGCCTGTGACACTCTGGGGGTTGATGATAAACCCATCTTT.